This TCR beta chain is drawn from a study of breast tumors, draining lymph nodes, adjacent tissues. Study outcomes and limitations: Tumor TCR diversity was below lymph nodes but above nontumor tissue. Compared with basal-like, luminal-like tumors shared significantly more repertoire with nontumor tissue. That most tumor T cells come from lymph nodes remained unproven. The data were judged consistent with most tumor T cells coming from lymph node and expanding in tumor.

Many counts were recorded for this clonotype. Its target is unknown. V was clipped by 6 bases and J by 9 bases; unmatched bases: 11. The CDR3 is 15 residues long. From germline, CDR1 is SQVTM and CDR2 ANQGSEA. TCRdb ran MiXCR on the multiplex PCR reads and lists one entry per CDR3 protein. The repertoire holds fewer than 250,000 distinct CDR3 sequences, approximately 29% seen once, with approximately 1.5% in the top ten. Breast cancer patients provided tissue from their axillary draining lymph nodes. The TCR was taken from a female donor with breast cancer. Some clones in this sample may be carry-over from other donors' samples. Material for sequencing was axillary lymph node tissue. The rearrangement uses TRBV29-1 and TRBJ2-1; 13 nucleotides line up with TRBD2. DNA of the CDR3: TGCAGCGTCGACATAGGACTAGCGGGAGAAGGTGAGCAGTTCTTC. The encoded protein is CSVDIGLAGEGEQFF.